The 30 T cell receptor beta chains in this list originate from one sample, sequenced in a study of molecular identifiers for immune sequencing clone quantification. TCRdb processed the PCR reads anew with MiXCR; each CDR3 protein has one entry. Altogether under 800,000 distinct CDR3 sequences are present, approximately 24% being singletons, with the ten largest covering 0.7% to 0.95%. Sequencing was done on a sample of naive CD8+ T cells from blood, with Jurkat cell RNA spiked in. Sample subset: FACS-sorted CD8+CD4-CCR7+CD45RA+ naive T cells. The receptors shown here come from a human donor in good health. Some libraries in this study had Jurkat cell RNA spiked in.

This chain links TRBV30 with TRBJ1-1; a possible D gene is TRBD1 (5 bases). The germline gives CDR1 GTSNPN, CDR2 SVGIG (reference sequence). This CDR3 has 13 residues. V lost 5 bases and J 1 base, leaving 11 bases between the germline ends. The CDR3, as DNA: TGTGCCTGGGGTGCCGGGGGGAACACTGAAGCTTTCTTT. It codes for CAWGAGGNTEAFF.

This clonotype was seen more than once but under ten times. This sequence joins TRBV4-1 and TRBJ1-1; the match to TRBD1 covers 7 bases. CDR1 and CDR2 from the germline V gene are MGHRA and YSYEKL. This CDR3 comprises 13 residues. Trimming cost V 1 base and J 10 bases; bases outside gene matches: 6. The CDR3 nucleotides read TGCGCCAGCAGCCAAGGGGGGCAGGGGGGAGCTTTCTTT. Its translation is CASSQGGQGGAFF.

About this clonotype itself: One junction end disagrees with the germline gene, perhaps due to a read error. V is TRBV4-3 and J is TRBJ1-4; the D is unclear. The CDR3 spans 16 residues. Germline V gene sequence: CDR1 LGHNA, CDR2 YSLEER. The CDR3, as DNA: TGCGCCAGTAGCCTGGCGAGGAGTGCAACTAATGAAAAACTGTTTTTT. Its protein is CASSLARSATNEKLFF.

The chain uses TRBV4-2 and TRBJ1-4; TRBD1 matches 8 bases. Germline CDR1 is LGHNA and CDR2 is YNFKEQ. The length of the CDR3 is 21 residues. Losses at the gene ends were 4 bases for V and 6 bases for J; bases not matched to a gene: 25. DNA for the CDR3: TGTGCCAGCAGCCCCTGGACAGGGAATAGTGGTGGAAGGTCTAGGGATGAAAAACTGTTTTTT. Translated, it gives CASSPWTGNSGGRSRDEKLFF.

This chain joins TRBV19 and TRBJ2-3; TRBD2 matches 9 bases. V shed 11 bases and J 6 bases; nucleotides not matched to a gene: 15. This CDR3 has 15 amino acids. Germline V gene sequence: CDR1 LNHDA, CDR2 SQIVND (reference sequence). The CDR3 nucleotides read TGTGCCGGTCGTGTTAGCGGGGGCTCGGGTGATACGCAGTATTTT. Translation gives CAGRVSGGSGDTQYF.

The chain links TRBV27 to TRBJ2-5, with no clear D. Germline V lookup: CDR1 MNHEY, CDR2 SMNVEV (reference sequence). This CDR3 contains 17 residues. V shed 2 bases and J shed 0 bases, with 16 bases lying between them. The CDR3 nucleotides read TGTGCCAGCAGTTTAGGTCCCCTCCAGAATTACCAAGAGACCCAGTACTTC. This translates into CASSLGPLQNYQETQYF.

This clonotype was observed many times. CDR3: CASSSRTVNTEAFF. The CDR3 coding sequence is TGTGCCAGCAGTTCGAGGACAGTGAACACTGAAGCTTTCTTT. V is TRBV27 and J is TRBJ1-1, with D perhaps TRBD1 (6 bases). The CDR3 length is 14 residues. Germline CDR1 MNHEY, CDR2 SMNVEV (reference sequence). Deletions cut 4 bases from V and 0 bases from J, with 9 bases between.

This clonotype was counted between two and nine times. The rearrangement links TRBV11-2 to TRBJ2-7; the D is unclear. Trimming removed 5 bases at V and 0 bases at J, with 14 bases between. Germline V gene sequence: CDR1 SGHAT, CDR2 FQNNGV. The CDR3 spans 15 residues. The CDR3 loop is CASSPIDTHSYEQYF. Here the CDR3 DNA reads TGTGCCAGCAGCCCTATCGACACCCACTCCTACGAGCAGTACTTC.

The chain links TRBV6-6 to TRBJ1-2, with D maybe TRBD1 (5 bases). This CDR3 is 12 amino acids long. In germline, CDR1 is MNHNY, CDR2 SVGAGI (reference sequence). V was clipped by 7 bases and J by 4 bases, with 10 bases between them. The CDR3 loop reads CASTGLIYGYTF. The CDR3 DNA reads TGTGCCAGCACGGGACTGATCTATGGCTACACCTTC.

The chain employs TRBV4-2 and TRBJ2-6; no definite D call. The V gene lost 5 bases and the J gene lost 0 bases, with 11 bases spanning the gap. The CDR3 sequence is 16 residues long. From germline, CDR1 is LGHNA and CDR2 YNFKEQ. CDR3 sequence: CASSGILSSGANVLTF. The CDR3 coding sequence is TGTGCCAGCAGCGGAATCTTGTCCTCTGGGGCCAACGTCCTGACTTTC.

The V gene is TRBV5-6, the J gene TRBJ1-1; perhaps TRBD1 as D (5 bases). There are 14 residues in the CDR3. V lost 0 bases to trimming and J lost 4 bases, with 10 bases between them. In germline, CDR1 is SGHDT, CDR2 YYEEEE. The CDR3, as DNA: TGTGCCAGCAGCTTGGTCCCGGGGGGCACTGAAGCTTTCTTT. Translating it yields CASSLVPGGTEAFF.

This clonotype was counted at least ten times. The rearrangement joins TRBV6-2 or TRBV6-3 to TRBJ2-2; D unclear. Per germline, CDR1 MNHEY and CDR2 SVGEGT. The CDR3 sequence is 12 residues long. The V end lost 6 bases, the J end lost 5 bases, and 7 bases lay between the germline ends. The CDR3 reads CASRGWTGELFF. The DNA of the CDR3 is TGTGCCAGCAGGGGTTGGACCGGGGAGCTGTTTTTT.

This clonotype was counted a few times. The rearrangement joins TRBV19 to TRBJ2-7, with D tentatively TRBD1 (6 bases). Germline CDR1 LNHDA, CDR2 SQIVND (reference sequence). Trimming shortened V by 1 base and J by 3 bases, and 10 bases separated the two germline ends. There are 14 residues in the CDR3. CDR3 amino acids: CASSIVGGNYEQYF. In DNA form, the CDR3 reads TGTGCCAGTAGTATAGTTGGGGGCAACTACGAGCAGTACTTC.

Many counts were recorded for this clonotype. This chain connects TRBV4-1 to TRBJ2-7, with D possibly matching TRBD2 (6 bases). Germline assignment: CDR1 MGHRA and CDR2 YSYEKL. The CDR3 has 14 amino acids. V lost 0 bases, J lost 3 bases, and 9 bases lay in between. The CDR3 sequence is CASSQENGGYEQYF. The CDR3 region has the DNA TGCGCCAGCAGCCAAGAAAACGGGGGCTACGAGCAGTACTTC.

Comment on this clonotype: This could be a read error, since a much larger clone is one nucleotide away. The V call is TRBV12-3 or TRBV12-4, the J call TRBJ2-4, with D perhaps matching TRBD1 or TRBD2 (6 bases each). CDR3 length equals 15 residues. CDR3 loop: CASSFMSGAINIQYF. The CDR3 DNA reads TGTGCCAGCAGTTTCATGTCGGGGGCCATAAACATTCAGTACTTC.

The chain employs TRBV19 and TRBJ1-1, with unresolved D. The CDR3 is made up of 12 amino acids. Germline V gene sequence: CDR1 LNHDA, CDR2 SQIVND (reference sequence). Trimming removed 7 bases at V and 0 bases at J, with 6 bases between. CDR3 protein: CASTYMNTEAFF. Here the CDR3 DNA reads TGTGCCAGTACTTATATGAACACTGAAGCTTTCTTT.

The CDR3 nucleotides are TGTGCCAGCAGTGATTCCGGACTACCTGCCTACGAGCAGTACTTC. Its translation is CASSDSGLPAYEQYF. The J gene is TRBJ2-7, the V gene TRBV6-6; possible D gene TRBD2, 6 bases. V was shortened by 5 bases and J by 2 bases, with 16 bases between the two germline ends. CDR1 is MNHNY and CDR2 is SVGAGI in the germline V gene (reference sequence). The CDR3 is made up of 15 amino acids.

In the case of this clonotype: One end of the junction fails to match germline, which may point to a read error. The V call is TRBV6-5, the J call TRBJ1-1, with D perhaps matching TRBD1 (6 bases). This CDR3 region has 14 residues. Germline values: CDR1 MNHEY, CDR2 SVGAGI. The CDR3 sequence is CASSYRQENTEALF. The CDR3 nucleotides are TGTGCCAGCAGTTACAGACAGGAGAACACTGAAGCTCTCTTT.

This clonotype occurred many times. The chain combines TRBV9 with TRBJ1-1; TRBD1 aligns across 11 bases. V trimming: 3 bases; J trimming: 3 bases; junction bases outside the gene matches: 10. CDR3 length: 17 residues. The V gene's germline CDR1 is SGDLS and CDR2 YYNGEE. In DNA, the CDR3 is TGTGCCAGCAGCGCCGTGGACAGGGGGCGGTCGGACACTGAAGCTTTCTTT. Translation: CASSAVDRGRSDTEAFF.

This clonotype was picked up many times. The chain uses TRBV7-9 and TRBJ2-3; the D gene is possibly TRBD1 (5 bases). The germline V and J ends were trimmed by 4 bases and 2 bases, with 10 bases remaining between them. The V gene's germline CDR1 is SEHNR and CDR2 FQNEAQ (reference sequence). The CDR3 runs 14 residues. CDR3 amino acids: CASSSPRDTDTQYF. The DNA of the CDR3 is TGTGCCAGCAGCTCCCCCAGGGACACAGATACGCAGTATTTT.

As regards this clonotype: This may stem from a read error, because a much larger clone lies one nucleotide away. The chain is built from TRBV2 and TRBJ2-2; D not resolved. This CDR3 has 14 amino acids. The V gene lost 7 bases and the J gene lost 4 bases, with 13 bases spanning the gap. The germline CDR1 and CDR2 sequences are SNHLY and FYNNEI. Here the CDR3 reads CASKSRVSTGELFF. For the CDR3, the DNA is TGTGCCAGCAAGAGCCGGGTCAGCACCGGGGAGCTGTTTTTT.

This chain connects TRBV3-1 to TRBJ2-7; 7 bases line up with TRBD1. V gave up 5 bases and J gave up 3 bases; unmatched junction bases: 13. Germline V lookup: CDR1 LGHDT, CDR2 YNNKEL (reference sequence). The CDR3 spans 16 residues. CDR3 nucleotide sequence: TGTGCCAGCAGCGGGCCTTACCGGGGACAGTTCTACGAGCAGTACTTC. This codes for CASSGPYRGQFYEQYF.

V gene TRBV4-3 combines with J gene TRBJ1-6, with D unresolved. The ends were cut back, 0 bases at V and 0 bases at J, with 9 bases in the middle. The germline V gene has CDR1 LGHNA and CDR2 YSLEER. The CDR3 has 17 residues. The CDR3: CASSQEPGSSYNSPLHF. CDR3 nucleotide sequence: TGCGCCAGCAGCCAAGAACCGGGGAGCTCCTATAATTCACCCCTCCACTTT.

This clonotype was observed at least ten times. CDR3 in DNA: TGTGCCAGCACCCTTAGTTCCACGGAGGCCCCAGATACGCAGTATTTT. It codes for CASTLSSTEAPDTQYF. The chain uses TRBV28 and TRBJ2-3; weak D call: TRBD2 (5 bases). Trimming stripped 7 bases from V and 4 bases from J, with 21 bases between. The CDR3 contains 16 residues. CDR1 MDHEN and CDR2 SYDVKM come from the germline V gene.

Only a few counts were recorded for this clonotype. The J gene is TRBJ1-1, the V gene TRBV27, with D possibly TRBD1 on 5 matching bases. Germline CDR1 is MNHEY and CDR2 is SMNVEV (reference sequence). This CDR3 region has 13 residues. The V and J ends lost 2 bases and 7 bases respectively, with 11 bases between them. CDR3 loop: CASSLTAGFEAFF. CDR3 DNA: TGTGCCAGCAGTTTAACAGCAGGGTTTGAAGCTTTCTTT.

In this sample, this clonotype turned up many times. J is TRBJ2-3 and V is TRBV2, with TRBD1 matching 7 bases. With V trimmed by 7 bases and J by 4 bases, 5 bases remained unmatched. CDR1 is SNHLY, CDR2 FYNNEI, per germline. This CDR3 is 13 amino acids long. CDR3 coding DNA: TGTGCCAGCATCAAACAGGGGTCAGATACGCAGTATTTT. Amino acid sequence: CASIKQGSDTQYF.

This clonotype was seen a single time. This CDR3 is missing its conserved last phenylalanine or tryptophan, likely due to a read error. The chain recombines TRBV7-6 with TRBJ2-7, with D perhaps matching TRBD1 (6 bases). The CDR3 is 14 amino acids. Trimming pared 3 bases from V and 2 bases from J, leaving 11 bases between. Germline values: CDR1 SGHVS, CDR2 FNYEAQ. This CDR3 is CASSLEGQPYEQYL. As DNA, the CDR3 is TGTGCCAGCAGCTTGGAAGGACAGCCCTACGAGCAGTACCTC.

This clonotype was counted a few times. This chain uses TRBV24-1 with TRBJ2-7; perhaps TRBD1 as D (6 bases). The CDR3 spans 15 residues. Trimming took 2 bases from V and 2 from J, leaving 12 bases between them. Germline V lookup: CDR1 KGHDR, CDR2 SFDVKD. CDR3 nucleotides: TGTGCCACCAGTGATTCTACAGGGATCCCCTACGAGCAGTACTTC. Protein product: CATSDSTGIPYEQYF.

This chain uses TRBV7-9 with TRBJ2-5; the D gene is possibly TRBD2 (6 bases). V lost 0 bases, J lost 5 bases, and 16 bases lay in between. Looked up from germline, CDR1 is SEHNR and CDR2 is FQNEAQ (reference sequence). The CDR3 is 16 residues long. CDR3 protein: CASSLAVSEGRETQYF. CDR3 DNA: TGTGCCAGCAGCTTAGCAGTATCAGAGGGGAGGGAGACCCAGTACTTC.

The genes are TRBV19 and TRBJ2-3, with D unclear. CDR1 is LNHDA, CDR2 SQIVND, per germline (reference sequence). V was clipped by 6 bases and J by 2 bases, with 24 bases between them. The CDR3 sequence is 18 residues long. CDR3 in amino acids: CASSPIGPRQTHTDTQYF. The CDR3, as DNA: TGTGCCAGTAGCCCCATTGGCCCCCGGCAAACTCACACAGATACGCAGTATTTT.